This T cell receptor (beta chain) was identified during a study of blood T cell repertoires in COVID-19. Looking at the study overall: Material from acute and convalescent COVID-19 was sourced from the United States, Italy and Spain.

Enrolment of Seattle patients took place during active infection, and they were followed longitudinally. V was clipped by 9 bases and J by 0 bases, with 12 bases between them. This CDR3 spans 14 amino acids. The germline CDR1 and CDR2 sequences are LNHDA and SQIVND (reference sequence). The protocol was immunoSEQ multiplex PCR, while the TCRdb copy is restricted to in-frame clones and leaves out a portion. Altogether roughly 100,000 clones are present, 88% being singletons, with the ten largest covering around 2%. This TCR came from a middle-aged man with COVID-19, enrolled during active disease. Input material: peripheral blood. The V and J genes are TRBV19 and TRBJ1-5, with a possible D match to TRBD1 (5 bases). In nucleotides, the CDR3 is TGTGCCAGCGGGACTGTTTTTAGCAATCAGCCCCAGCATTTT. It is translated as CASGTVFSNQPQHF.